The clone carrying this T cell receptor (beta chain) was detected a few times. Its antigen is still unknown. TCRdb re-called the RT-PCR reads through MiXCR, storing one row per CDR3 protein. The data hold about 700,000 distinct CDR3 sequences, with 12% to 15% observed a single time. These data belong to a study of response to subunit inactivated influenza vaccine. This CDR3 has 15 residues. Trimming cost V 5 bases and J 3 bases, with 17 bases left between them. Per germline, CDR1 SGHTA and CDR2 FQGNSA. Study findings and constraints: New T cells are recruited in small numbers by each seasonal influenza vaccination, according to the authors' suggestion.

The starting material was PBMCs from blood, obtained around two weeks before vaccination. The V call is TRBV7-2, the J call TRBJ2-7; possibly TRBD1 for D (6 bases). The source of this sequence is a man over 45 who received an inactivated influenza vaccine. This CDR3 reads CASSVAGTRNYEQYF. In DNA form, the CDR3 reads TGTGCCAGCAGCGTCGCCGGGACAAGAAACTACGAGCAGTACTTC.